This T cell receptor (beta chain) was recorded in a study of blood T cell repertoires in COVID-19. Trimming cost V 5 bases and J 5 bases; bases outside gene matches: 5. Germline V CDR1 and CDR2: SEHNR, FQNEAQ (reference sequence). CDR3 length equals 13 residues. Repertoires were generated with immunoSEQ multiplex PCR, while TCRdb's copy carries only in-frame clones and drops some. The sample consists of over 200,000 clones, 80% of them appearing once. The TCR comes from a human donor in a cohort sampled during active COVID-19. The chain couples TRBV7-9 to TRBJ1-2; 7 bases line up with TRBD1. The sequencing sample was made of peripheral blood. CDR3: CASSLGTEYGYTF. The CDR3 DNA is TGTGCCAGCAGCCTTGGGACAGAATATGGCTACACCTTC.